The subject of this entry is one TCR beta chain. The same CDR3 arises from other DNA sequences in this sample as well. The source of the sample is a study of shared clonotypes between healthy human individuals. The CDR3 spans 14 residues. Germline V gene lookup returns CDR1 KGHSH and CDR2 LQKENI. The V end was cut by 0 bases, the J end by 2 bases, with 6 bases between. DNA at 200 ng, tens of thousands of T cell genomes, went into sorted-subset replicate PCRs. Here immunoSEQ multiplex PCR was the method, and the copy in TCRdb shows in-frame clones only, minus some. The profile shows 2.3 million or so clones, just over 90% of them singletons.

Material for sequencing was naive CD4+ T cells from PBMCs. Specified subset: CD45RA+ positively selected. The receptor was derived from a man aged 18-30 years in good health. Some clones in this sample may be carry-over from other donors' samples. V is TRBV18 and J is TRBJ2-3; tentatively, D is TRBD1 (5 bases). The CDR3 loop is CASSPPGVTDTQYF. The CDR3 DNA reads as TGTGCCAGCTCACCACCAGGGGTCACAGATACGCAGTATTTT.